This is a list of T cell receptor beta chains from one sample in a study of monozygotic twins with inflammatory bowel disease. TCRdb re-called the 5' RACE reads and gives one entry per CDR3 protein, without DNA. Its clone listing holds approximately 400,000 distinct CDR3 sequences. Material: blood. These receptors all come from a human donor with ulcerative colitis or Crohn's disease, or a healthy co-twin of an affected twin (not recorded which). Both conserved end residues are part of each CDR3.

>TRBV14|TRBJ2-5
CASSPSTGTGLAKQTQYF
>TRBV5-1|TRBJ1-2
CASSLGPGNPNGYTF
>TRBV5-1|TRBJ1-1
CASIKGTEAFF
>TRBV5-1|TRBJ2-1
CASSLPGTSGTSSYNEQFF
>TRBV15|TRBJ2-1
CATSRDPEGEWNEQFF
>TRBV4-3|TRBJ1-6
CASSQAKGSSYNSPLHF
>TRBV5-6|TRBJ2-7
CASSLFQSGRLPEQYF
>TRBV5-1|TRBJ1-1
CAFKILPGQSTEAFF
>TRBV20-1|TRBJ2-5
CSAREISLTQYF
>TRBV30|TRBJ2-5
CAWNPGETQYF
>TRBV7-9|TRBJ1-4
CASSDSRVSEKLFF
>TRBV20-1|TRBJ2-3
CSACRKLDFSTDTQYF
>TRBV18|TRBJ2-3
CASSPPPDTQYF
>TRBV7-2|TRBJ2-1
CASSLASSGRINEQFF
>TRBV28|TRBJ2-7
CASSETGTAYEQYF
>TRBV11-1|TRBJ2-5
CASSSSSASGPRRETQYF
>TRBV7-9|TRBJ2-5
CASSLTVRETQYF
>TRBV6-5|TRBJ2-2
CASRTTGVGELFF
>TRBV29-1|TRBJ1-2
CSVEAGRGYTF
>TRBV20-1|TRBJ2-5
CSASFVTQETQYF
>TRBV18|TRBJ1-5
CASSPRGQGLKQPQHF
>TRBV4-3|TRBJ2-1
CASSQEGDSSEQFF
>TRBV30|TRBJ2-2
CAWSPSWARAVGDTGELFF
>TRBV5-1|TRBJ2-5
CASSPGLQQETQYF
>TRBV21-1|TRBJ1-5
CASSATLEPQHF
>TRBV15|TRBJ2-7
CATSRDVSGTFYEQYF
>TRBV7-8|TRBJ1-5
CASSLSISGDQPQHF
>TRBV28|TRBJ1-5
CATVGVGQPQHF
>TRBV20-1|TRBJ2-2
CSARDAGFGELFF
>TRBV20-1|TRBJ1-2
CSAVQGARGDYGYTF
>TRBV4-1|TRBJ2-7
CASSQGVNRRQGEQYF
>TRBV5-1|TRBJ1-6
CASRQQGPNSPLHF
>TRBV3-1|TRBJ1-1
CASSQMAGSDEAFF
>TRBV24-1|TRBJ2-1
CATSDLAGGYYNEQFF
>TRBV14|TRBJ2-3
CASSQEPRNTQYF
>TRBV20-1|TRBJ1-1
CSARTRANTEAFF
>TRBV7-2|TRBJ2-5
CASSLVAGAETQYF
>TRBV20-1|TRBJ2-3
CSLTSGSGTSTDTQYF
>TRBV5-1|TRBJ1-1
CASSWTLNTEAFF
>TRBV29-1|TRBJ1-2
CSVGDRGGREGPYGYTF
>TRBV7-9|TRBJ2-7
CASSRTGGRRDEQYF
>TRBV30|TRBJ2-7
CAWTWGPPREQYF
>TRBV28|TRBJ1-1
CASTLNQGAGEAFF
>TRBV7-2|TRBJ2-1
CASSLVLGQSSYNEQFF
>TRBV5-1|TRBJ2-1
CASSPVGIWDNEQFF